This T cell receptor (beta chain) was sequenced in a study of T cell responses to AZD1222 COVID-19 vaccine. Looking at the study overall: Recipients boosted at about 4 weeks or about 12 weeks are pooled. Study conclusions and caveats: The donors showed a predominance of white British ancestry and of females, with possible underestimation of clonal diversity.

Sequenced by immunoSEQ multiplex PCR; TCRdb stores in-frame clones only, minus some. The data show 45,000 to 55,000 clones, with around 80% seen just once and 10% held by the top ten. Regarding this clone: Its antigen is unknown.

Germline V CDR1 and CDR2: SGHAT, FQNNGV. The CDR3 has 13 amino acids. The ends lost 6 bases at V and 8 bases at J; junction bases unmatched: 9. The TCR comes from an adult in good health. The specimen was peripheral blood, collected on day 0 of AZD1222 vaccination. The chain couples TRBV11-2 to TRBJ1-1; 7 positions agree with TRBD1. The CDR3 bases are TGTGCCAGCAGTCCAGACAGGGTAAGGGAAGCTTTCTTT. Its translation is CASSPDRVREAFF.